These 13 T cell receptor beta chains came from one sample sequenced in a study of T cells in Graves' hyperthyroidism and ophthalmopathy. Amplification of TCR beta CDR3 regions was performed using RNA transcripts as template. TCR CDR3 regions were first amplified by RT-PCR with HTBI primers. TCRdb analysed the multiplex PCR reads with MiXCR anew, one entry per CDR3 protein. The data hold around 210,000 distinct CDR3 sequences, with about 15% observed a single time. Material: blood. These receptors were taken from a woman aged 45-65 years with Graves' hyperthyroidism.

The chain employs TRBV5-1 and TRBJ2-6; D unclear. In germline, CDR1 is SGHRS, CDR2 YFSETQ. The CDR3 covers 16 residues. V was pared by 4 bases and J by 4 bases, with 15 bases between. CDR3 coding DNA: TGCGCCAGCAGCACGGGCCCACAAGGAGGGGCCAACGTCCTGACTTTC. This translates into CASSTGPQGGANVLTF. Variable domain in full (rest from reference TRBV5-1 and TRBJ2-6): KAGVTQTPRYLIKTRGQQVTLSCSPISGHRSVSWYQQTPGQGLQFLFEYFSETQRNKGNFPGRFSGRQFSNSRSEMNVSTLELGDSALYLCASSTGPQGGANVLTFGAGSRLTVL.

The rearrangement links TRBV19 to TRBJ1-2, with 7 bases identical to TRBD1. Per the germline V gene, CDR1 is LNHDA and CDR2 is SQIVND (reference sequence). V trimming: 3 bases; J trimming: 0 bases; junction bases outside the gene matches: 7. The CDR3 is 16 residues long. In nucleotides, the CDR3 is TGTGCCAGTAGTATTGTGGGACAGCGTACTAACTATGGCTACACCTTC. Encoded protein: CASSIVGQRTNYGYTF.

At least ten counts were recorded for this clonotype. The CDR3: CASSPSTTSYSQETQYF. CDR3 DNA: TGTGCCAGCAGCCCTAGCACCACAAGCTACAGTCAAGAGACCCAGTACTTC. J is TRBJ2-5 and V is TRBV12-3 or TRBV12-4; the D gene is possibly TRBD2 (5 bases). There are 17 residues in the CDR3. Trimming stripped 6 bases from V and 2 bases from J, with 22 bases between.

This clonotype was seen more than once but under ten times. The chain is built from TRBV30 and TRBJ1-1, with D unresolved. V was cut by 0 bases and J by 11 bases, with 10 bases left in between. The V gene's germline CDR1 is GTSNPN and CDR2 SVGIG (reference sequence). The CDR3 spans 11 residues. CDR3 in amino acids: CAWSVDLWAFF. DNA of the CDR3: TGTGCCTGGAGTGTGGACCTTTGGGCTTTCTTT.

The chain uses TRBV6-1 and TRBJ1-2; D call uncertain. V lost 5 bases to trimming and J lost 0 bases, with 31 bases between them. Germline V gene lookup returns CDR1 MNHNS and CDR2 SASEGT. This CDR3 region has 21 residues. This CDR3 is CASSYNSVKLEFRFANYGYTF. Written as DNA, the CDR3 is TGTGCCAGCAGTTACAATTCGGTAAAATTGGAATTCCGGTTTGCTAACTATGGCTACACCTTC.

This clonotype was seen a handful of times. Since the CDR3 does not end with the conserved phenylalanine or tryptophan, this likely comes from a read error. The chain carries TRBV2 and TRBJ1-5; D not certain. The V end lost 7 bases, the J end lost 0 bases, and 10 bases lay between the germline ends. This CDR3 region has 14 residues. From germline, CDR1 is SNHLY and CDR2 FYNNEI. CDR3: CASNPGYSNQPQHC. CDR3 sequence (DNA): TGTGCCAGCAACCCAGGTTATAGCAATCAGCCCCAGCATTGT.

The chain has TRBV12-3 or TRBV12-4 and TRBJ1-2; no firm D call. This CDR3 has 16 residues. Trimming cost V 4 bases and J 4 bases, with 19 bases left between them. The CDR3 DNA sequence: TGTGCCAGCAGTTCCGAATTAGGGATCTCTGCCTATGGCTACACCTTC. Protein product: CASSSELGISAYGYTF.

CDR3 region: CASSKDRGGGYSNQPQHF. The CDR3 DNA reads TGTGCCAGCAGTAAGGACAGGGGAGGGGGGTATAGCAATCAGCCCCAGCATTTT. This chain connects TRBV27 to TRBJ1-5; 9 bases are shared with TRBD1. CDR1 and CDR2 from the germline V gene are MNHEY and SMNVEV (reference sequence). This CDR3 is 18 amino acids long. V shed 5 bases and J 0 bases; nucleotides not matched to a gene: 11.

This clonotype showed up many times. The chain employs TRBV4-2 and TRBJ1-1, with unresolved D. The V end was cut by 1 base, the J end by 0 bases, with 6 bases between. The CDR3 contains 14 residues. Germline assignment: CDR1 LGHNA and CDR2 YNFKEQ. DNA for the CDR3: TGTGCCAGCAGCCAAGCGTCCCTGAACACTGAAGCTTTCTTT. Its translation: CASSQASLNTEAFF.

This clonotype was seen a handful of times. The V call is TRBV19, the J call TRBJ2-3, with D possibly matching TRBD2 (5 bases). Germline-derived CDR1 and CDR2 are LNHDA and SQIVND (reference sequence). The CDR3 contains 14 residues. Between the trimmed V and J ends, which lost 10 bases and 4 bases, there was a span of 18 bases. In DNA form, the CDR3 reads TGTGCCACCGAGAGAGGGCCGAGGGCAGATACGCAGTATTTT. Its translation is CATERGPRADTQYF.

This clonotype appeared a few times. The V call is TRBV19, the J call TRBJ1-5; D unclear. V lost 10 bases, J lost 2 bases, and 15 bases lay in between. This CDR3 comprises 14 residues. Germline loops: CDR1 LNHDA, CDR2 SQIVND (reference sequence). This chain's CDR3 is CATDRRVGNQPQHF. CDR3 nucleotide sequence: TGTGCCACGGACCGAAGGGTCGGCAATCAGCCCCAGCATTTT.

In the case of this clonotype: Given a much more abundant clone one base away, this may be a read error. This chain joins TRBV7-9 and TRBJ2-5; D possibly uses TRBD1 or TRBD2 (5 bases each). Trimming took off 4 bases at V and 5 bases at J, with 14 bases between the two ends. Per germline, CDR1 SEHNR and CDR2 FQNEAQ (reference sequence). The CDR3 runs 14 residues. CDR3 in amino acids: CASSSTGALETQYF. In DNA form, the CDR3 reads TGTGCCAGCAGCTCGACCGGGGCCCTGGAGACCCAGTACTTC.

In this sample, this clonotype turned up many times. The chain recombines TRBV20-1 with TRBJ2-7; TRBD2 agrees at 9 bases. From germline, CDR1 is DFQATT and CDR2 SNEGSKA (reference sequence). The CDR3 consists of 13 residues. The V segment lost 5 bases and the J segment 4 bases; nucleotides outside the gene matches: 6. The CDR3 is CSARLAGRYEQYF. CDR3 nucleotide sequence: TGCAGTGCTCGCCTAGCGGGAAGGTACGAGCAGTACTTC.